Shown below are 21 T cell receptor beta chains from a single sample sequenced in a study of blood T cell repertoires in COVID-19. Here immunoSEQ multiplex PCR was the method, and the copy in TCRdb shows in-frame clones only, minus some. The repertoire holds 140,000 to 150,000 clones, with roughly 88% as singletons. What was sequenced was peripheral blood. These receptors were taken from a man aged 60 to 69 with active or convalescent COVID-19.

This chain connects TRBV19 to TRBJ2-2, with 8 bases identical to TRBD2. V lost 6 bases and J lost 3; bases outside the gene matches: 3. CDR3 length equals 14 residues. The germline V gene has CDR1 LNHDA and CDR2 SQIVND (reference sequence). The CDR3 nucleotides are TGTGCCAGTAGGGGACTAGGAGACACCGGGGAGCTGTTTTTT. Translating it yields CASRGLGDTGELFF.

This sequence joins TRBV2 and TRBJ1-1, with D hard to call. Germline CDR1 is SNHLY and CDR2 is FYNNEI. The CDR3 loop spans 13 amino acids. The V and J ends lost 3 bases and 4 bases respectively, with 9 bases between them. The CDR3 nucleotides are TGTGCCAGCAGTGAGTTGGAGGGCACTGAAGCTTTCTTT. Translated, it gives CASSELEGTEAFF.

The chain is built from TRBV9 and TRBJ2-2, with D perhaps matching TRBD1 (6 bases). Germline lookup yields CDR1 SGDLS and CDR2 YYNGEE. Deletions cut 1 base from V and 8 bases from J, with 15 bases between. The CDR3 contains 15 residues. The CDR3 spells CASSVTGTPGGELFF. The CDR3 nucleotides are TGTGCCAGCAGCGTAACCGGGACACCGGGGGGGGAGCTGTTTTTT.

The CDR3 spells CASSGTGTAWSEQYF. As DNA, the CDR3 is TGTGCCAGCAGCGGAACCGGGACAGCGTGGAGCGAGCAGTACTTC. The chain combines TRBV9 with TRBJ2-7, with TRBD1 matching 7 bases. Germline values: CDR1 SGDLS, CDR2 YYNGEE. CDR3 length: 15 residues. The trim removed 3 bases at V and 6 bases at J, leaving 12 bases unmatched.

This chain uses TRBV11-2 with TRBJ1-2; 7 bases line up with TRBD1. The CDR3 contains 14 residues. CDR1 SGHAT and CDR2 FQNNGV come from the germline V gene. Trimming cost V 0 bases and J 8 bases; bases outside gene matches: 6. The CDR3 region is CASSLDRSGGGYTF. The CDR3 region has the DNA TGTGCCAGCAGCTTAGATCGGTCAGGGGGAGGCTACACCTTC.

The sample holds one count of this clone. This chain uses TRBV19 with TRBJ1-2; D is unresolved. The germline gives CDR1 LNHDA, CDR2 SQIVND (reference sequence). The CDR3 is 15 amino acids. V was shortened by 7 bases and J by 4 bases, with 19 bases between the two germline ends. CDR3 amino acids: CASNAGMAIGYGYTF. DNA for the CDR3: TGTGCCAGTAATGCGGGGATGGCCATCGGCTATGGCTACACCTTC.

This clone was seen only once. J is TRBJ1-1 and V is TRBV7-2; weak D call: TRBD1 (5 bases). The CDR3 extends over 14 amino acids. From germline, CDR1 is SGHTA and CDR2 FQGNSA. V was cut by 6 bases and J by 1 base, with 12 bases left in between. CDR3 nucleotide sequence: TGTGCCAGCAGGACCAGGGAACAGAACACTGAAGCTTTCTTT. This codes for CASRTREQNTEAFF.

The V call is TRBV9, the J call TRBJ1-5; D possibly corresponds to TRBD1 (5 bases). This CDR3 is built from 15 residues. Germline V lookup: CDR1 SGDLS, CDR2 YYNGEE. The V gene lost 4 bases and the J gene lost 3 bases, with 14 bases spanning the gap. CDR3 amino acids: CASSREGLINQPQHF. CDR3 coding DNA: TGTGCCAGCAGCAGGGAGGGGTTAATCAATCAGCCCCAGCATTTT.

CDR3 residues: CASSETGGRSYEQYF. Written as DNA, the CDR3 is TGTGCCAGCAGTGAGACAGGGGGCAGGTCCTACGAGCAGTACTTC. This chain links TRBV25-1 with TRBJ2-7, with TRBD1 identical over 10 bases. This CDR3 is built from 15 residues. The V and J ends lost 3 bases and 1 base, in that order; junction bases with no gene match: 3. In germline, CDR1 is MGHDK, CDR2 SYGVNS.

The J gene is TRBJ1-2, the V gene TRBV4-3; D call uncertain. V was clipped by 0 bases and J by 5 bases, with 7 bases between them. The germline V gene has CDR1 LGHNA and CDR2 YSLEER. The CDR3 loop spans 13 amino acids. CDR3 DNA sequence: TGCGCCAGCAGCCAAGATCTCAGATATGGCTACACCTTC. It codes for CASSQDLRYGYTF.

The CDR3 spells CASSSGTGGADTQYF. CDR3 nucleotide sequence: TGTGCCAGCAGTTCCGGGACAGGGGGTGCAGATACGCAGTATTTT. The rearrangement uses TRBV27 and TRBJ2-3; 11 bases line up with TRBD1. The CDR3 consists of 15 residues. V trimming: 4 bases; J trimming: 4 bases; junction bases outside the gene matches: 4. Per germline, CDR1 MNHEY and CDR2 SMNVEV (reference sequence).

This clone was counted between two and nine times. The chain uses TRBV7-2 and TRBJ2-5; D possibly corresponds to TRBD2 (6 bases). Looked up from germline, CDR1 is SGHTA and CDR2 is FQGNSA. CDR3 length equals 15 residues. The V gene lost 5 bases and the J gene lost 5 bases, with 18 bases spanning the gap. Here the CDR3 DNA reads TGTGCCAGCAGCGGACCAGCCGCGGGGTTGGAGACCCAGTACTTC. Its protein product is CASSGPAAGLETQYF.

As for this clone: At one end, the junction sequence differs from germline, possibly due to a read error. In the same sample, other DNA sequences code for this CDR3. This sequence joins TRBV27 and TRBJ1-2; no clear D. Germline V gene lookup returns CDR1 MNHEY and CDR2 SMNVEV (reference sequence). The CDR3 extends over 14 amino acids. In DNA, the CDR3 is TGCGCCAGCAGGCCGAGTCCGTCTAACTATGGCTACACCTTC. It encodes CASRPSPSNYGYTF.

V gene TRBV5-1 combines with J gene TRBJ2-1; 10 bases align to TRBD2. The V segment lost 4 bases and the J segment 5 bases; nucleotides outside the gene matches: 6. The germline CDR1 and CDR2 sequences are SGHRS and YFSETQ. The length of the CDR3 is 15 residues. The CDR3 here is CASSDSGRRDNEQFF. The CDR3 coding sequence is TGCGCCAGCAGCGATAGCGGGAGGAGGGACAATGAGCAGTTCTTC.

The J gene is TRBJ1-2, the V gene TRBV3-1 (or the pseudogene TRBV3-2); TRBD1 matches 9 bases. The length of the CDR3 is 15 residues. Trimming took 4 bases from V and 4 from J; bases not matched to a gene: 7. Germline CDR1 and CDR2: LGHDT and YNNKEL (reference sequence). The CDR3 DNA sequence: TGTGCCAGCAGCCTTCGACAGGGGGAGCGCTATGGCTACACCTTC. It specifies CASSLRQGERYGYTF.

The V gene is TRBV2, the J gene TRBJ1-5; 7 positions match TRBD1. This CDR3 has 15 amino acids. The germline V gene has CDR1 SNHLY and CDR2 FYNNEI. V shed 5 bases, J shed 5 bases, and the junction held 9 bases outside the gene matches. Written as DNA, the CDR3 is TGTGCCAGCAGTAAGACAGGGTTGACGGATCAGCCCCAGCATTTT. It yields the protein CASSKTGLTDQPQHF. The whole variable domain, remainder taken from reference TRBV2 and TRBJ1-5, is EPEVTQTPSHQVTQMGQEVILRCVPISNHLYFYWYRQILGQKVEFLVSFYNNEISEKSEIFDDQFSVERPDGSNFTLKIRSTKLEDSAMYFCASSKTGLTDQPQHFGDGTRLSIL.

The chain employs TRBV10-1 and TRBJ1-5; D gene ambiguous. The V end was cut by 9 bases, the J end by 2 bases, with 8 bases between. Germline V CDR1 and CDR2: WNHNN, SYGVQD (reference sequence). CDR3 size: 12 residues. As DNA, the CDR3 is TGCGCCAGGCGGAAGGGCAATCAGCCCCAGCATTTT. Translation: CARRKGNQPQHF.

This chain connects TRBV7-6 to TRBJ1-1, with D uncertain. Germline V lookup: CDR1 SGHVS, CDR2 FNYEAQ. The CDR3 runs 14 residues. V lost 5 bases and J lost 1, with 11 bases in between. The CDR3 spells CASSPIHGNTEAFF. The CDR3 DNA follows: TGTGCCAGCAGCCCCATTCACGGGAACACTGAAGCTTTCTTT.

This clone has only one observation. The J gene is TRBJ1-1, the V gene TRBV5-1; D remains unclear. Germline loops: CDR1 SGHRS, CDR2 YFSETQ. Trimming removed 3 bases at V and 1 base at J, with 13 bases between. The CDR3 is made up of 15 amino acids. DNA for the CDR3: TGCGCCAGCAGCTCCGGAGTATCAGAGAACACTGAAGCTTTCTTT. This codes for CASSSGVSENTEAFF.

The J gene is TRBJ1-2, the V gene TRBV19; D gene unclear. The V gene lost 4 bases and the J gene lost 4 bases, with 7 bases spanning the gap. Per the germline V gene, CDR1 is LNHDA and CDR2 is SQIVND (reference sequence). The CDR3 extends over 12 amino acids. DNA of the CDR3: TGTGCCAGTAGTACACAGTTCTATGGCTACACCTTC. It translates to CASSTQFYGYTF.

The chain combines TRBV7-3 with TRBJ1-2; 8 bases align to TRBD1. V shed 7 bases and J 5 bases; nucleotides not matched to a gene: 6. The germline V gene encodes CDR1 SGHTA and CDR2 FQGTGA. The CDR3 runs 13 residues. For the CDR3, the DNA is TGTGCCAGCACGACAGGGGCGGGGTATGGCTACACCTTC. Protein: CASTTGAGYGYTF.